These 32 T cell receptor beta chains originate from one sample sequenced in a study of T cell changes during pregnancy in multiple sclerosis (dated 2019 in TCRdb). Library preparation used the immunoSEQ multiplex PCR assay. In its TCRdb copy, this immuneACCESS table keeps in-frame sequences only and misses some clones. Where compared with another copy, unresolved V genes explain less than half of these, and the others have no known cause. The sample data list about 33,000 clones, and roughly nine tenths of these were observed just once. The ten largest clones represent approximately 2.8% of the sample. The sample in question was CD4+ T cells from peripheral blood mononuclear cells, obtained in the third trimester of pregnancy. These receptors were taken from a female donor in good health, enrolled as a control in a pregnancy study.

This chain connects TRBV5-1 to TRBJ2-7; D gene ambiguous. V was cut by 4 bases and J by 1 base, with 12 bases left in between. The CDR3 extends over 14 amino acids. CDR1 is SGHRS, CDR2 YFSETQ, per germline. CDR3 amino acids: CASSEATASYEQYF. The CDR3 DNA reads TGCGCCAGCAGCGAGGCGACGGCATCCTACGAGCAGTACTTC.

The chain recombines TRBV7-3 with TRBJ2-3, with TRBD2 matching over 7 bases. The trim removed 5 bases at V and 3 bases at J, leaving 8 bases unmatched. The CDR3 length is 15 residues. Germline CDR1 is SGHTA and CDR2 is FQGTGA. CDR3 residues: CASSPIGGGTDTQYF. CDR3 nucleotides: TGTGCCAGCAGCCCGATCGGGGGAGGGACAGATACGCAGTATTTT. The whole variable domain, remainder taken from reference TRBV7-3 and TRBJ2-3, is GAGVSQTPSNKVTEKGKYVELRCDPISGHTALYWYRQSLGQGPEFLIYFQGTGAADDSGLPNDRFFAVRPEGSVSTLKIQRTERGDSAVYLCASSPIGGGTDTQYFGPGTRLTVL.

The gene calls are TRBV5-1 and TRBJ1-1, with D maybe TRBD1 (5 bases). Per the germline V gene, CDR1 is SGHRS and CDR2 is YFSETQ. This CDR3 region has 14 residues. V was cut by 0 bases and J by 2 bases, with 8 bases left in between. The CDR3 reads CASSLEQGNTEAFF. The CDR3 DNA reads TGCGCCAGCAGCTTGGAGCAGGGAAACACTGAAGCTTTCTTT. The full variable domain, completed using reference TRBV5-1 and TRBJ1-1, is KAGVTQTPRYLIKTRGQQVTLSCSPISGHRSVSWYQQTPGQGLQFLFEYFSETQRNKGNFPGRFSGRQFSNSRSEMNVSTLELGDSALYLCASSLEQGNTEAFFGQGTRLTVV.

The chain uses TRBV10-3 and TRBJ2-3; unclear D gene. Germline CDR1 and CDR2: ENHRY and SYGVKD. The V end was cut by 0 bases, the J end by 1 base, with 8 bases between. The CDR3 is 15 residues long. The DNA of the CDR3 is TGTGCCATCAGTGAGTCCGGGTTGGGCACAGATACGCAGTATTTT. Protein: CAISESGLGTDTQYF.

This sequence joins TRBV5-1 and TRBJ2-2; D ambiguous. Germline loops: CDR1 SGHRS, CDR2 YFSETQ. This CDR3 comprises 15 residues. V gave up 4 bases and J gave up 6 bases, with 16 bases separating them. CDR3 sequence: CASSIDNFLPGELFF. In DNA form, the CDR3 reads TGCGCCAGCAGCATTGACAATTTTTTACCCGGGGAGCTGTTTTTT.

The chain uses TRBV7-2 and TRBJ2-5; maybe TRBD2 (7 bases). Trimming shortened V by 8 bases and J by 4 bases, and 17 bases separated the two germline ends. CDR1 is SGHTA, CDR2 FQGNSA, per germline. This CDR3 has 14 amino acids. CDR3 sequence (DNA): TGTGCCAGCGGGGGGGCGCTGGGGGGAGAGACCCAGTACTTC. Translating gives CASGGALGGETQYF.

This chain uses TRBV7-9 with TRBJ2-3; a possible D gene is TRBD2 (7 bases). CDR3 length: 15 amino acids. V lost 7 bases to trimming and J lost 5 bases, with 19 bases between them. The germline V gene has CDR1 SEHNR and CDR2 FQNEAQ (reference sequence). The chain's CDR3 is CASIFGGAGGDTQYF. Written as DNA, the CDR3 is TGTGCCAGCATTTTTGGGGGGGCCGGGGGAGATACGCAGTATTTT.

This chain uses TRBV19 with TRBJ1-4; TRBD1 matches 8 bases. Per germline, CDR1 LNHDA and CDR2 SQIVND (reference sequence). The CDR3 loop spans 19 amino acids. J was trimmed by 5 bases and V by 1 base; bases with no gene match: 15. CDR3 DNA sequence: TGTGCCAGTAGTATAGTGGGAGGCGCAGGGGGCGAATGGAATGAAAAACTGTTTTTT. Protein product: CASSIVGGAGGEWNEKLFF.

The chain is built from TRBV27 and TRBJ1-2; D perhaps matches TRBD1 (6 bases). Germline lookup yields CDR1 MNHEY and CDR2 SMNVEV (reference sequence). The V and J ends lost 5 bases and 7 bases respectively, with 20 bases between them. This CDR3 is built from 15 residues. The CDR3 DNA sequence: TGTGCCAGCAGTCTATTAGGGGGGGCCCAGTCTGGCTACACCTTC. Protein product: CASSLLGGAQSGYTF.

The chain joins TRBV28 to TRBJ1-2, with no clear D. Deletions cut 7 bases from V and 5 bases from J, with 17 bases between. Germline V CDR1 and CDR2: MDHEN, SYDVKM. The CDR3 loop spans 14 amino acids. The CDR3 region has the DNA TGTGCCAGCAACGGACTTTTGGAAAGTTATGGCTACACCTTC. Translation: CASNGLLESYGYTF.

The V call is TRBV7-2, the J call TRBJ2-7; D is uncertain. Germline V gene data show CDR1 as SGHTA and CDR2 as FQGNSA. CDR3 length: 11 amino acids. Trimming shortened V by 3 bases and J by 6 bases, and 6 bases separated the two germline ends. The CDR3: CASSLVREQYF. CDR3 sequence (DNA): TGTGCCAGCAGCTTGGTGCGCGAGCAGTACTTC.

The chain joins TRBV28 to TRBJ2-7; 9 bases line up with TRBD1. This CDR3 comprises 17 residues. Per germline, CDR1 MDHEN and CDR2 SYDVKM. The V and J ends lost 5 bases and 5 bases, in that order; junction bases with no gene match: 16. CDR3 sequence reads: CASSPLPGQGKWHEQYF. The CDR3 nucleotides read TGTGCCAGCAGTCCGCTGCCGGGACAGGGCAAATGGCACGAGCAGTACTTC.

V gene TRBV7-8 combines with J gene TRBJ1-1, with 8 positions matching TRBD1. This CDR3 comprises 14 residues. Germline V lookup: CDR1 SGHVS, CDR2 FQNEAQ. J was trimmed by 4 bases and V by 4 bases; bases with no gene match: 5. The CDR3 here is CASSSTTGGTEAFF. For the CDR3, the DNA is TGTGCCAGCAGCTCAACTACAGGGGGCACTGAAGCTTTCTTT.

The chain joins TRBV23-1 to TRBJ2-7; tentatively, D is TRBD1 (7 bases). TRBV23-1 is noted as an ORF with a role that remains uncertain. This CDR3 has 16 amino acids. Trimming took 0 bases from V and 5 from J, leaving 17 bases between them. CDR3 DNA sequence: TGCGCCAGCAGTCAATCATGGACCCCAGGGGGGAACGAGCAGTACTTC. As protein: CASSQSWTPGGNEQYF.

The genes are TRBV2 and TRBJ2-7; a possible D gene is TRBD2 (5 bases). Germline assignment: CDR1 SNHLY and CDR2 FYNNEI. V dropped 2 bases and J dropped 1 base, with 9 bases sitting between them. This CDR3 is built from 14 residues. The CDR3 here is CASSENLASYEQYF. In nucleotides, the CDR3 is TGTGCCAGCAGTGAAAACCTAGCTTCCTACGAGCAGTACTTC.

V and J are TRBV4-1 and TRBJ1-3; D call uncertain. This CDR3 region has 16 residues. Trimming pared 4 bases from V and 5 bases from J, leaving 18 bases between. Per germline, CDR1 MGHRA and CDR2 YSYEKL. CDR3 coding DNA: TGCGCCAGCAGCCGACTAGTGGTGGCGGAGAGAAACACCATATATTTT. This sequence encodes CASSRLVVAERNTIYF.

The sample holds a few counts of this clone. The chain is built from TRBV25-1 and TRBJ1-6; D is unresolved. The CDR3 runs to 13 residues. The V gene lost 3 bases and the J gene lost 7 bases, with 7 bases spanning the gap. Per germline, CDR1 MGHDK and CDR2 SYGVNS. CDR3 residues: CASSDTRNSPLHF. CDR3 nucleotides: TGTGCCAGCAGTGACACTCGAAATTCACCCCTCCACTTT.

The rearrangement joins TRBV7-2 to TRBJ1-2; the D is unclear. V gave up 0 bases and J gave up 6 bases, with 5 bases separating them. Germline V lookup: CDR1 SGHTA, CDR2 FQGNSA. This CDR3 is built from 12 residues. CDR3 loop: CASSLAANGYTF. In nucleotides, the CDR3 is TGTGCCAGCAGCTTAGCCGCGAATGGCTACACCTTC.

The genes are TRBV15 and TRBJ2-2, with 12 bases that match TRBD2. Per the germline V gene, CDR1 is LNHNV and CDR2 is YYDKDF (reference sequence). This CDR3 contains 20 residues. Trimming removed 0 bases from V and 2 bases from J; junction bases left unmatched: 10. This CDR3 reads CATSRETLDGLAGNTGELFF. The CDR3 DNA reads as TGTGCCACCAGCAGAGAAACGCTCGATGGACTAGCGGGAAACACCGGGGAGCTGTTTTTT.

The chain couples TRBV4-1 to TRBJ2-7; 11 bases agree with TRBD2. V dropped 5 bases and J dropped 2; count of bases not matched to a gene: 2. The germline V gene has CDR1 MGHRA and CDR2 YSYEKL. The CDR3 covers 14 residues. CDR3 in DNA: TGCGCCAGCAGCATAGCGGGGGGGCCCTACGAGCAGTACTTC. Its protein product is CASSIAGGPYEQYF.

V is TRBV10-2 and J is TRBJ2-3; TRBD2 agrees at 7 bases. This CDR3 has 14 amino acids. After removal of 7 bases from V and 2 bases from J, the junction contained 6 bases not matched to a gene. Germline V gene lookup returns CDR1 WSHSY and CDR2 SAAADI. The CDR3 region is CASIPGLHTDTQYF. The CDR3 DNA sequence: TGCGCCAGCATTCCGGGACTACACACAGATACGCAGTATTTT.

This clone was observed a few times. The CDR3 here is CASSSWLAGGPDTQYF. The CDR3 nucleotides read TGTGCCAGCAGCTCTTGGCTAGCGGGGGGGCCAGATACGCAGTATTTT. The V call is TRBV11-2, the J call TRBJ2-3; 12 nucleotides line up with TRBD2. The V segment lost 4 bases and the J segment 4 bases; nucleotides outside the gene matches: 6. The CDR3 runs to 16 residues. The germline V gene encodes CDR1 SGHAT and CDR2 FQNNGV.

This chain joins TRBV18 and TRBJ2-1, with 12 bases lining up with TRBD2. Trimming cost V 6 bases and J 14 bases; bases outside gene matches: 5. Per germline, CDR1 KGHSH and CDR2 LQKENI. The CDR3 sequence is 12 residues long. The CDR3 region has the DNA TGTGCCAGCTCGCCTAGCGGGAGGGCCGAGTTCTTC. Its translation: CASSPSGRAEFF.

This chain uses TRBV19 with TRBJ1-5; unclear D gene. V lost 8 bases to trimming and J lost 2 bases, with 10 bases between them. Germline V gene data show CDR1 as LNHDA and CDR2 as SQIVND (reference sequence). The CDR3 length is 13 residues. The CDR3 region has the DNA TGTGCCAGTCGTGACGGAGGCAATCAGCCCCAGCATTTT. It yields the protein CASRDGGNQPQHF.

This sequence joins TRBV6-1 and TRBJ2-4; D is undetermined. This CDR3 has 12 amino acids. Germline-derived CDR1 and CDR2 are MNHNS and SASEGT. Trimming pared 2 bases from V and 7 bases from J, leaving 6 bases between. CDR3 coding DNA: TGTGCCAGCAGTGAAACAGAGAACATTCAGTACTTC. This sequence encodes CASSETENIQYF.

This rearrangement joins TRBV18 to TRBJ1-1; the match to TRBD1 covers 9 bases. The CDR3 has 16 amino acids. Germline V CDR1 and CDR2: KGHSH, LQKENI. The J segment lost 3 bases and the V segment lost 4 bases, leaving 9 bases of the junction unmatched. CDR3 amino acids: CASSQRLGQGYTEAFF. Here the CDR3 DNA reads TGTGCCAGCTCACAGCGCCTGGGACAGGGTTACACTGAAGCTTTCTTT.

The chain links TRBV9 to TRBJ1-2; no definite D call. Trimming took 0 bases from V and 0 from J, leaving 6 bases between them. CDR1 and CDR2 (germline): SGDLS, YYNGEE. The CDR3 length is 14 residues. CDR3 protein: CASSVDRTNYGYTF. The DNA of the CDR3 is TGTGCCAGCAGCGTAGACAGAACTAACTATGGCTACACCTTC.

With regard to this clone: This sample includes further DNA sequences coding for the same CDR3. This chain links TRBV29-1 with TRBJ2-1; TRBD2 is a possible D gene (6 bases). The CDR3 extends over 12 amino acids. Germline CDR1 SQVTM, CDR2 ANQGSEA. V was trimmed by 3 bases and J by 6 bases, leaving 9 bases between them. The CDR3 is CSVEGGSNEQFF. DNA for the CDR3: TGCAGCGTTGAGGGGGGATCCAATGAGCAGTTCTTC.

The chain couples TRBV6-6 to TRBJ1-4, with 8 positions matching TRBD1. This CDR3 is 14 amino acids long. J was trimmed by 6 bases and V by 4 bases; bases with no gene match: 4. Germline-derived CDR1 and CDR2 are MNHNY and SVGAGI (reference sequence). The CDR3 bases are TGTGCCAGCAGTTCCCAGGGGGCGGATGAAAAACTGTTTTTT. Its translation: CASSSQGADEKLFF.

The chain is built from TRBV5-6 and TRBJ1-1; 9 bases fit TRBD1. J was trimmed by 12 bases and V by 4 bases; bases with no gene match: 10. There are 13 residues in the CDR3. CDR1 and CDR2 (germline): SGHDT, YYEEEE. CDR3 loop: CASSIDTGQGPFF. In DNA form, the CDR3 reads TGTGCCAGCAGCATAGACACTGGACAGGGGCCTTTCTTT.

V usage is TRBV7-9 and J usage is TRBJ1-3; D may be TRBD1 (5 bases). Germline V gene data show CDR1 as SEHNR and CDR2 as FQNEAQ (reference sequence). CDR3 length: 17 residues. The ends were cut back, 3 bases at V and 0 bases at J, with 15 bases in the middle. CDR3 amino acids: CASSFFGQGTSGNTIYF. CDR3 nucleotides: TGTGCCAGCAGCTTCTTCGGGCAGGGTACCTCTGGAAACACCATATATTTT.

The genes are TRBV5-5 and TRBJ2-5; D is possibly TRBD2 (6 bases). The CDR3 is 16 amino acids. CDR1 is SGHKS, CDR2 YYEKEE, per germline (reference sequence). V was clipped by 7 bases and J by 5 bases, with 24 bases between them. The CDR3 DNA sequence: TGTGCCAGCGGCCCCCAGGCTGGCGGGGCACGGGAGACCCAGTACTTC. It is translated as CASGPQAGGARETQYF.